A selection of T cell receptor beta chains follows, all from one sample in a study of low-dose radiotherapy and immunotherapy resistance in tumors. Via MiXCR, TCRdb re-called the reads, giving one row per CDR3 protein. This sample carries roughly 95,000 distinct CDR3 sequences, roughly 20% of them seen once, and the ten largest clones take roughly 13%. The sequencing used PBMCs, collected after low-dose radiotherapy plus immunotherapy. These receptors were taken from a female donor with ovarian cancer. Each CDR3 is given with its conserved first and last residue. D genes are given only for firm matches. Clone size is not always given. Where it is, it says once, few, many or a class for expanded clones.

D gene	V gene	J gene	clone size	CDR3 protein
.	TRBV5-1	TRBJ2-2	many	CASSGRDTNTGELFF
.	TRBV10-2	TRBJ2-7	many	CASSANRQYEQYF
.	TRBV20-1	TRBJ1-2	many	CSAPRETKSVF
.	TRBV28	TRBJ1-6	many	CASSLLAQGNSPLHF
.	TRBV4-3	TRBJ2-2	many	CASSQMSSGNTGELFF
TRBD1	TRBV12-3/TRBV12-4	TRBJ2-5	many	CASSLSTGGLETQYF
TRBD2	TRBV10-3	TRBJ2-1	.	CAISLGLAGGNEQFF
.	TRBV1	TRBJ2-1	many	CTSSQPAWEYNEQFF
TRBD1	TRBV20-1	TRBJ2-5	many	CSARDRDRGFQETQYF
TRBD1	TRBV20-1	TRBJ1-6	many	CSADDRASDNSPLHF
.	TRBV5-1	TRBJ1-1	few	CASSLVAGPPNTEAFF
TRBD1	TRBV30	TRBJ2-3	many	CAWSPGGPDTQYF
.	TRBV6-8	TRBJ2-2	many	CASRAAEFTGELFF
TRBD1	TRBV3-1	TRBJ2-7	.	CASSQDRGLYEQYF